This T cell receptor beta chain was identified in a study of T cells in Graves' hyperthyroidism and ophthalmopathy. The overall study: Peripheral blood was collected at initial diagnosis, before any treatment.

TCR beta CDR3 region amplification was performed from RNA transcripts. HTBI primers drove first-round RT-PCR of the TCR CDR3. From the multiplex PCR reads, TCRdb called clonotypes with MiXCR, one entry per CDR3 protein. The repertoire includes some 550,000 distinct CDR3 sequences, about a sixth of them detected once, and about 3.5% sits in the top ten. Germline V gene data show CDR1 as SGHDT and CDR2 as YYEEEE. CDR3 size: 16 residues. The germline V and J ends were trimmed by 0 bases and 1 base, with 13 bases remaining between them. The source is a woman aged 40-49 years with Graves' ophthalmopathy. Sequencing was performed on blood. The chain joins TRBV5-6 to TRBJ1-2; D is unclear. The DNA of the CDR3 is TGTGCCAGCAGCTTGGCAGCCGACTCTGATAACTATGGCTACACCTTC. Protein product: CASSLAADSDNYGYTF.